Each of the 25 T cell receptor beta chains below was sequenced from the same sample in a study of T-cell reconstitution after alpha-beta-depleted transplantation in children. Unique molecular identifiers featured in how the TCRbeta library was prepared. In TCRdb, the PCR reads were re-called with MiXCR into one record per CDR3 protein. Of about 58,000 distinct CDR3 sequences listed, around 40% are singletons. Source: PBMCs, mostly from graft donor cells, taken 360 days after TCRalphabeta/CD19-depleted stem cell transplant. The receptor set was obtained from a male patient aged 5 to 17 who had a stem cell transplant for acute lymphoblastic leukemia, so the T cells may come from the graft donor.

This clonotype was found once. The chain employs TRBV28 and TRBJ2-1; D is uncertain. V lost 6 bases, J lost 6 bases, and 15 bases lay in between. This CDR3 comprises 14 residues. Germline V gene sequence: CDR1 MDHEN, CDR2 SYDVKM. CDR3 sequence (DNA): TGTGCCAGCAGCCGACCCCCTAGGCCCAATGAGCAGTTCTTC. It translates to CASSRPPRPNEQFF.

The V gene is TRBV20-1, the J gene TRBJ1-2, with D possibly being TRBD1 (6 bases). The ends were cut back, 6 bases at V and 4 bases at J, with 18 bases in the middle. Germline CDR1 reads DFQATT; CDR2 reads SNEGSKA (reference sequence). This CDR3 comprises 14 residues. The CDR3 nucleotides are TGCAGTGCCCCTGTCCGGGGGGCCCTCTATGGCTACACCTTC. Its translation: CSAPVRGALYGYTF.

This chain uses TRBV7-6 with TRBJ2-7; 8 positions match TRBD1. The V gene end was trimmed by 2 bases and the J gene end by 2 bases; junction bases not matched to a gene: 2. The germline V gene encodes CDR1 SGHVS and CDR2 FNYEAQ. This CDR3 contains 14 residues. The CDR3 DNA is TGTGCCAGCAGCTTACAGGGGGCTGCCTACGAGCAGTACTTC. As protein: CASSLQGAAYEQYF.

The chain carries TRBV12-3 or TRBV12-4 and TRBJ2-7; D ambiguous. The length of the CDR3 is 13 residues. Trimming removed 1 base from V and 5 bases from J, with 9 bases in between. In DNA, the CDR3 is TGTGCCAGCAGTTTAGTTGACGGTAACGAGCAGTACTTC. Its translation is CASSLVDGNEQYF.

This chain joins TRBV5-1 and TRBJ2-7; D assignment may be TRBD1 or TRBD2 (5 bases each). The CDR3 has 14 amino acids. Per the germline V gene, CDR1 is SGHRS and CDR2 is YFSETQ. Trimming took off 4 bases at V and 0 bases at J, with 11 bases between the two ends. In nucleotides, the CDR3 is TGCGCCAGCAGCATCCGGGACCACTCCTACGAGCAGTACTTC. Amino acid sequence: CASSIRDHSYEQYF.

The chain couples TRBV12-3 or TRBV12-4 to TRBJ2-6, with 7 bases fitting TRBD1. The CDR3 is 14 amino acids. V lost 8 bases to trimming and J lost 2 bases; unmatched junction nucleotides: 3. The CDR3 here is CASLRGPGANVLTF. CDR3 coding DNA: TGTGCCAGCCTGAGGGGGCCTGGGGCCAACGTCCTGACTTTC.

This clonotype was observed a handful of times. The chain couples TRBV27 to TRBJ2-3; 7 positions agree with TRBD1. The CDR3 covers 15 residues. Germline V gene data show CDR1 as MNHEY and CDR2 as SMNVEV (reference sequence). J lost 1 base, V lost 5 bases, and 6 bases had no gene match. CDR3 in amino acids: CASSPTGIGTDTQYF. CDR3 nucleotides: TGTGCCAGCAGTCCGACAGGGATTGGCACAGATACGCAGTATTTT.

V and J are TRBV12-3 or TRBV12-4 and TRBJ1-1, with D maybe TRBD1 (5 bases). V was pared by 6 bases and J by 5 bases, with 10 bases between. The CDR3 contains 12 residues. Here the CDR3 DNA reads TGTGCCAGCAGAAATGGGGGGACTGAAGCTTTCTTT. Its translation is CASRNGGTEAFF.

The V and J genes are TRBV5-1 and TRBJ2-3; perhaps TRBD2 as D (7 bases). CDR1 is SGHRS and CDR2 is YFSETQ in the germline V gene. Trimming stripped 0 bases from V and 5 bases from J, with 22 bases between. The CDR3 has 18 residues. The CDR3 is CASSLESASGGGIDTQYF. Here the CDR3 DNA reads TGCGCCAGCAGCTTGGAATCGGCTAGCGGAGGGGGAATAGATACGCAGTATTTT.

V and J are TRBV20-1 and TRBJ1-5; D unresolved. The V gene's germline CDR1 is DFQATT and CDR2 SNEGSKA (reference sequence). The CDR3 consists of 12 residues. Trimming stripped 0 bases from V and 7 bases from J, with 7 bases between. Here the CDR3 reads CSARDKGQPQHF. CDR3 DNA: TGCAGTGCTAGAGATAAGGGCCAGCCCCAGCATTTT.

The chain is built from TRBV29-1 and TRBJ2-5, with TRBD1 matching 7 bases. The CDR3 consists of 17 residues. The J segment lost 4 bases and the V segment lost 0 bases, leaving 14 bases of the junction unmatched. Germline-derived CDR1 and CDR2 are SQVTM and ANQGSEA. The CDR3 DNA sequence: TGCAGCGTTGAAGACCCCGCGCGACAGGGAATGGGAGAGACCCAGTACTTC. It encodes CSVEDPARQGMGETQYF.

The rearrangement joins TRBV11-3 to TRBJ2-3; 14 nucleotides match TRBD2. From germline, CDR1 is SGHNT and CDR2 YENEEA. CDR3 length equals 17 residues. V was clipped by 5 bases and J by 1 base; unmatched bases: 5. CDR3 DNA sequence: TGTGCCAGCAGCGACCGGACTAGCGGGGGGCGCACAGATACGCAGTATTTT. This codes for CASSDRTSGGRTDTQYF.

The chain employs TRBV29-1 and TRBJ2-3, with a weak D call TRBD2 (5 bases). Trimming took 3 bases from V and 3 from J, leaving 10 bases between them. This CDR3 spans 13 amino acids. Germline CDR1 is SQVTM and CDR2 is ANQGSEA. CDR3: CSVDWERTDTQYF. Here the CDR3 DNA reads TGCAGCGTTGATTGGGAGAGGACAGATACGCAGTATTTT.

This CDR3 reads CATSVAGNQPQHF. CDR3 nucleotide sequence: TGTGCCACCAGTGTGGCAGGGAATCAGCCCCAGCATTTT. The chain couples TRBV24-1 to TRBJ1-5, with a weak D call TRBD1 (5 bases). The CDR3 extends over 13 amino acids. Germline CDR1 reads KGHDR; CDR2 reads SFDVKD. V was cut by 5 bases and J by 4 bases, with 8 bases left in between.

The chain is built from TRBV27 and TRBJ2-7; the match to TRBD1 covers 8 bases. Losses at the gene ends were 3 bases for V and 2 bases for J; bases not matched to a gene: 3. The germline V gene encodes CDR1 MNHEY and CDR2 SMNVEV (reference sequence). The CDR3 consists of 14 residues. The CDR3 reads CASSFGRGPYEQYF. CDR3 bases: TGTGCCAGCAGTTTCGGCAGGGGGCCCTACGAGCAGTACTTC.

This clonotype showed up just a few times. This chain links TRBV28 with TRBJ2-5; a possible D gene is TRBD2 (7 bases). V was cut by 4 bases and J by 1 base, with 13 bases left in between. CDR1 MDHEN and CDR2 SYDVKM come from the germline V gene. There are 15 residues in the CDR3. The CDR3 reads CASSSRGALQETQYF. The CDR3 DNA reads as TGTGCCAGCAGTTCACGGGGGGCCCTCCAAGAGACCCAGTACTTC.

The gene calls are TRBV12-3 or TRBV12-4 and TRBJ2-1; 7 bases align to TRBD1. After removal of 3 bases from V and 4 bases from J, the junction contained 9 bases not matched to a gene. The CDR3 is made up of 16 amino acids. In DNA, the CDR3 is TGTGCCAGCAGTTTCCGGACAGGTAAAGAGTACAATGAGCAGTTCTTC. It translates to CASSFRTGKEYNEQFF.

This clonotype appeared a few times. The V and J genes are TRBV11-2 and TRBJ2-5; 10 bases match TRBD1. J gave up 3 bases and V 3 bases, and 10 bases lay outside the gene matches. This CDR3 is 17 amino acids long. Germline CDR1 SGHAT, CDR2 FQNNGV. The CDR3 sequence: CASSFNQRTGGEETQYF. CDR3 in DNA: TGTGCCAGCAGCTTCAACCAAAGGACAGGGGGTGAAGAGACCCAGTACTTC.

V usage is TRBV20-1 and J usage is TRBJ1-6, with 8 positions matching TRBD1. J lost 6 bases, V lost 5 bases, and 9 bases had no gene match. Germline lookup yields CDR1 DFQATT and CDR2 SNEGSKA (reference sequence). The CDR3 is 15 residues long. CDR3: CSAPGVGQGNSPLHF. DNA of the CDR3: TGCAGTGCTCCAGGGGTCGGACAGGGTAATTCACCCCTCCACTTT.

Only a few counts were recorded for this clonotype. J is TRBJ2-7 and V is TRBV12-3 or TRBV12-4, with 11 bases matching TRBD1. This CDR3 is 14 amino acids long. The V gene end was trimmed by 3 bases and the J gene end by 2 bases; junction bases not matched to a gene: 0. The CDR3 coding sequence is TGTGCCAGCAGTTTGGACAGGGGGCCCTACGAGCAGTACTTC. The encoded protein is CASSLDRGPYEQYF.

This clonotype came up a few times. The J gene is TRBJ2-3, the V gene TRBV9; D is perhaps TRBD1 or TRBD2 (5 bases each). Germline V gene lookup returns CDR1 SGDLS and CDR2 YYNGEE. Trimming took 6 bases from V and 2 from J, leaving 13 bases between them. The CDR3 sequence is 14 residues long. The CDR3 is CASKGTPDTDTQYF. The CDR3, as DNA: TGTGCCAGCAAGGGGACGCCAGACACAGATACGCAGTATTTT.

This clonotype was seen more than once but under ten times. The gene calls are TRBV7-9 and TRBJ2-7; 9 nucleotides line up with TRBD2. The CDR3 covers 17 residues. Losses at the gene ends were 6 bases for V and 0 bases for J; bases not matched to a gene: 12. CDR1 SEHNR and CDR2 FQNEAQ come from the germline V gene (reference sequence). Here the CDR3 DNA reads TGTGCCAGCAGTCAAGCCCGCCTAGCGGGGATCTCCTACGAGCAGTACTTC. Translated, it gives CASSQARLAGISYEQYF.

V and J are TRBV5-1 and TRBJ1-1, with TRBD1 matching over 8 bases. CDR3 size: 17 residues. Germline CDR1 SGHRS, CDR2 YFSETQ. Unmatched junction bases numbered 14, after V lost 5 bases and J lost 2 bases. The CDR3 sequence is CASSSIRLDRGNTEAFF. CDR3 DNA sequence: TGCGCCAGCAGTTCCATCCGGCTCGACAGGGGAAACACTGAAGCTTTCTTT.

V and J are TRBV7-3 and TRBJ2-1; D might be TRBD1 or TRBD2, each matching 6 bases. This CDR3 comprises 18 residues. CDR1 and CDR2 from the germline V gene are SGHTA and FQGTGA. Trimming left V 8 bases short and J 3 bases short, with 26 bases between. The chain's CDR3 is CASARGLTFQGGYNEQFF. CDR3 sequence (DNA): TGTGCCAGCGCTCGCGGACTAACCTTTCAAGGGGGCTACAATGAGCAGTTCTTC.

V is TRBV4-1 and J is TRBJ2-7, with 10 bases matching TRBD2. Germline trimming cut 0 bases from V and 3 bases from J; bases unmatched to any gene: 5. The CDR3 has 16 residues. The germline V gene has CDR1 MGHRA and CDR2 YSYEKL. The CDR3 is CASSQDGTSGNYEQYF. DNA for the CDR3: TGCGCCAGCAGCCAAGATGGAACTAGCGGGAACTACGAGCAGTACTTC.